The sequence of this TCR beta chain was determined in a study of shared clonotypes between healthy human individuals. Study details: The donor pool was made up of a couple of women and a few men aged 18 to 49.

Adult donors, all healthy and HIV-negative, had no recent acute infections or vaccinations. Study-level results: Genetic and exposure-history diversity was limited by the few donors.

As for this clone: Antigen unknown. The same CDR3 arises from other DNA sequences in this sample as well.

Sequenced by immunoSEQ multiplex PCR; TCRdb stores in-frame clones only, minus some. This sample has over a million clones, with about 84% found just once. CDR1 SGHTA and CDR2 FQGNSA come from the germline V gene. There are 11 residues in the CDR3. The V end was cut by 2 bases, the J end by 7 bases, with 6 bases between. The sequence was collected from a man aged 18 to 30 in good health. Some clones in this sample may be carry-over from other donors' samples. The chain uses TRBV7-2 and TRBJ2-7; unclear D gene. The sample comprised memory CD4+ T cells from PBMCs. Subset in this sample: CD45RA-negative fraction. CDR3 bases: TGTGCCAGCAGCTTACTAAATGAGCAGTACTTC. Amino acids: CASSLLNEQYF.